The clone carrying this T cell receptor beta chain was seen a few times. Its antigen remains unknown. The record originates from a study of blood T cells in healthy people across ages. Study results and limitations: Estimated diversity across one million T cells was deemed an underestimate. Long-lived donors had more naive CD4+ cells and higher diversity than aged donors.

A sample-barcoded 5' primer and a J-beta primer mix were used in a second PCR of roughly 6 to 11 cycles. In TCRdb, the 5' RACE reads were re-called with MiXCR into one record per CDR3 protein. The data show 710,000 or so distinct CDR3 sequences, with roughly 32% seen just once and less than 20% held by the top ten. Extractions gave at least 6 micrograms of total RNA per sample. The sample consisted of blood. The receptor's source is a woman of 80 years or more in good health.

CDR3 bases: TGCGCCAGCATACGGGTGGGGGGCCGCTACAATGAGCAGTTCTTC. This translates into CASIRVGGRYNEQFF. The chain has TRBV23-1 and TRBJ2-1, with D perhaps given as TRBD1 or TRBD2 (6 bases each). TRBV23-1 is an open reading frame whose function is uncertain. V was pared by 7 bases and J by 3 bases, with 16 bases between. The CDR3 is 15 residues long.